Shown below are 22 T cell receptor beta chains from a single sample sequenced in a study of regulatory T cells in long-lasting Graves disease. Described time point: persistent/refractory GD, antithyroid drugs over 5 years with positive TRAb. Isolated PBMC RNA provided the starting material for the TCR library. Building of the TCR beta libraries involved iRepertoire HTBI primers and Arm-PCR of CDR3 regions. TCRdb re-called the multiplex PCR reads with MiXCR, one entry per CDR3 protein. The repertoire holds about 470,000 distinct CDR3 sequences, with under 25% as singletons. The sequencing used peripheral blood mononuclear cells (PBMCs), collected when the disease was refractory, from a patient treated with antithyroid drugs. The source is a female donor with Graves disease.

CDR3 sequence (DNA): TGCAGTGCTAGACCGATTGGCGGGAATCAGCCCCAGCATTTT. Residues: CSARPIGGNQPQHF. The chain has TRBV20-1 and TRBJ1-5; D is ambiguous. Trimming cost V 2 bases and J 4 bases, with 12 bases left between them. Per the germline V gene, CDR1 is DFQATT and CDR2 is SNEGSKA (reference sequence). The CDR3 has 14 residues.

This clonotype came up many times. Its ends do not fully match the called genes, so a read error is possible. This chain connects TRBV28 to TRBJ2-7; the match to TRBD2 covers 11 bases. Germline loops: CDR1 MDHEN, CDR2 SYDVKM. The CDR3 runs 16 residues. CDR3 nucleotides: TGCGCCAGCAGTCCGTTGACTAGCGGGAACATAAACGAGCAGTACTTC. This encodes CASSPLTSGNINEQYF.

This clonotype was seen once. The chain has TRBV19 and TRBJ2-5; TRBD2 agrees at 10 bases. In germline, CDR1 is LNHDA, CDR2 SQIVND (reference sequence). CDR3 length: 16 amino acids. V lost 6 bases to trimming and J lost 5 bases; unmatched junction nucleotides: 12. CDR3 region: CASSFSGRPGWETQYF. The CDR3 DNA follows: TGTGCCAGTAGCTTTAGCGGGAGGCCCGGTTGGGAGACCCAGTACTTC.

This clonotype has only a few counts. The CDR3 DNA reads as TGTGCCAGCAGCTTAAGTTTCGGGACGGGGGACACAGATACGCAGTATTTT. Amino acid sequence: CASSLSFGTGDTDTQYF. The chain links TRBV7-3 to TRBJ2-3; a weak D match, TRBD2 (6 bases). Germline assignment: CDR1 SGHTA and CDR2 FQGTGA. V shed 1 base and J shed 2 bases, with 16 bases lying between them. This CDR3 is 17 amino acids long.

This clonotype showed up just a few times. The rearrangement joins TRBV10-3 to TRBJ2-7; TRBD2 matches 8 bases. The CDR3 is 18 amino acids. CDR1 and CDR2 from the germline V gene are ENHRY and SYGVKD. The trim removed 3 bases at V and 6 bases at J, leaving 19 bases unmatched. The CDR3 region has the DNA TGTGCCATCAGTGAATTATCGCGGGGCGGGAGGAGAGGAATCGAGCAGTACTTC. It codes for CAISELSRGGRRGIEQYF.

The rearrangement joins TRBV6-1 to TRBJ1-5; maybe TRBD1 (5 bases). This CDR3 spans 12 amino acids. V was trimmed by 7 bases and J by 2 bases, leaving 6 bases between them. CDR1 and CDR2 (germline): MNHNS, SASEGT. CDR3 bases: TGTGCCAGCAAGGGGCGCAATCAGCCCCAGCATTTT. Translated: CASKGRNQPQHF.

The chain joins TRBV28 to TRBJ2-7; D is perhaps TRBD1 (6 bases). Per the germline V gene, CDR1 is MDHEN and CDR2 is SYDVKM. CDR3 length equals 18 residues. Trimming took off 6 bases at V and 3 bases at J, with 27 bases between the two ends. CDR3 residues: CASSLSSQGKTTFYEQYF. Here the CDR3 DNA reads TGTGCCAGCAGCCTCTCCTCCCAGGGGAAGACTACATTCTACGAGCAGTACTTC.

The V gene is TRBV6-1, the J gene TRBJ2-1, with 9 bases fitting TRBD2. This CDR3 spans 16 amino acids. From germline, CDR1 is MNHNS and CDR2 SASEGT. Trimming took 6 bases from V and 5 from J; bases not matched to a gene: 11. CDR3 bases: TGTGCCAGCAGACTAGCGGGCGCTAATATCCACAATGAGCAGTTCTTC. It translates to CASRLAGANIHNEQFF.

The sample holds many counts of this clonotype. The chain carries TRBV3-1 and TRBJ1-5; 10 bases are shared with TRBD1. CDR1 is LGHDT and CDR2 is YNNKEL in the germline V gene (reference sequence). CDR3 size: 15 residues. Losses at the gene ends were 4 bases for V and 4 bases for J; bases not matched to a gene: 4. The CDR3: CASSPSDRGNQPQHF. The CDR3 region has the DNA TGTGCCAGCAGCCCATCGGACAGGGGGAATCAGCCCCAGCATTTT.

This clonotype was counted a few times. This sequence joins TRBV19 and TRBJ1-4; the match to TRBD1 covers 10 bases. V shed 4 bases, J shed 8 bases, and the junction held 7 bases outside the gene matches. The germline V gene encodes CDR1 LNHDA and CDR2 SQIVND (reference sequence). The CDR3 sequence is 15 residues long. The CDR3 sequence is CASSTYSTGGEKLFF. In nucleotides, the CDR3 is TGTGCCAGTAGTACCTACTCGACAGGGGGCGAAAAACTGTTTTTT.

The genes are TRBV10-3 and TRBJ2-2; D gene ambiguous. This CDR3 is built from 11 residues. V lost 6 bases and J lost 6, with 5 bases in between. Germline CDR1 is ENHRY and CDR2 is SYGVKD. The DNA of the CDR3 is TGTGCCATCAGCTCCCCCGGGGAGCTGTTTTTT. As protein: CAISSPGELFF.

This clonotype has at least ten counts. CDR3 loop: CASSKGLVYEQYF. CDR3 sequence (DNA): TGTGCCAGCAGCAAGGGGCTGGTCTACGAGCAGTACTTC. The J gene is TRBJ2-7, the V gene TRBV12-3 or TRBV12-4; D is perhaps TRBD1 (5 bases). Trimming shortened V by 6 bases and J by 3 bases, and 12 bases separated the two germline ends. CDR3 length equals 13 residues.

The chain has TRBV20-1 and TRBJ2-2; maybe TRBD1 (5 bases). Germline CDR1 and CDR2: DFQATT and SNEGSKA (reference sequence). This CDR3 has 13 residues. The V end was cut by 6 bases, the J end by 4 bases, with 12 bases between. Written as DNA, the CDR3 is TGCAGTGCCCAGGACATCGTCACCGGGGAGCTGTTTTTT. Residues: CSAQDIVTGELFF.

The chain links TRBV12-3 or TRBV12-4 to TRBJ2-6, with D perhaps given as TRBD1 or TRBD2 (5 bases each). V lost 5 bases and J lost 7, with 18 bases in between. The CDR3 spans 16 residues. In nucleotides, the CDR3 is TGTGCCAGCAGTCAGCCTGAGGGGCTTTTTGCCAACGTCCTGACTTTC. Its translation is CASSQPEGLFANVLTF.

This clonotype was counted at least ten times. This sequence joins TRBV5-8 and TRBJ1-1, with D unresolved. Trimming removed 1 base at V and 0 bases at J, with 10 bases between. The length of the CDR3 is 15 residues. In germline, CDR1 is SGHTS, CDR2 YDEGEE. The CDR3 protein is CASSLRREVNTEAFF. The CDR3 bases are TGTGCCAGCAGCTTGCGTCGGGAGGTGAACACTGAAGCTTTCTTT.

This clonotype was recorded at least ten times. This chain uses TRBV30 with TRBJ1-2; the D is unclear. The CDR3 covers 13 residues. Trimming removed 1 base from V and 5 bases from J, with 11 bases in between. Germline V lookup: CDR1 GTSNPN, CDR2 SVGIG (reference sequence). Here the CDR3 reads CAWSGRVRYGYTF. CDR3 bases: TGTGCCTGGAGTGGTCGGGTTAGATATGGCTACACCTTC.

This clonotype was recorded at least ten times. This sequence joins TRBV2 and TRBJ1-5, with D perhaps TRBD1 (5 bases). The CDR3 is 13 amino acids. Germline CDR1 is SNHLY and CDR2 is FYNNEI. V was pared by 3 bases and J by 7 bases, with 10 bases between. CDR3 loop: CASSDRVYQPQHF. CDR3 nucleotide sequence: TGTGCCAGCAGTGACAGGGTTTACCAGCCCCAGCATTTT.

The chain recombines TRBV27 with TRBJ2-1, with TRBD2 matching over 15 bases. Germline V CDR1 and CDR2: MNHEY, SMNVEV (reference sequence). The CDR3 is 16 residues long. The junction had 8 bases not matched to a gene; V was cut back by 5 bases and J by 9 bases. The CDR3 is CASSQQGTSGRLEQFF. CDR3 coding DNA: TGTGCCAGCAGTCAACAAGGGACTAGCGGGAGGCTTGAGCAGTTCTTC.

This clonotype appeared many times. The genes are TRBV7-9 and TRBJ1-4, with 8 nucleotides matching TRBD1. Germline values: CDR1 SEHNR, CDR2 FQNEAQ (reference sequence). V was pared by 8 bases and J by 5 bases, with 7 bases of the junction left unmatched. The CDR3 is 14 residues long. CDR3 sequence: CASRGTGSNEKLFF. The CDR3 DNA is TGTGCCAGCCGAGGGACAGGATCGAATGAAAAACTGTTTTTT. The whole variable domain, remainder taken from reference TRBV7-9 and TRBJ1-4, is DTGVSQNPRHKITKRGQNVTFRCDPISEHNRLYWYRQTLGQGPEFLTYFQNEAQLEKSRLLSDRFSAERPKGSFSTLEIQRTEQGDSAMYLCASRGTGSNEKLFFGSGTQLSVL.

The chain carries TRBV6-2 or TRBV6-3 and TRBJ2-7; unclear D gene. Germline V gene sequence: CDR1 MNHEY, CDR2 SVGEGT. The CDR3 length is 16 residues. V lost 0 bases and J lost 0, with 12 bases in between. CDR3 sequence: CASSYSILDLSYEQYF. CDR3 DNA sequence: TGTGCCAGCAGTTACTCGATTCTGGACCTCTCCTACGAGCAGTACTTC.

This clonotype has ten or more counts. The CDR3 DNA sequence: TGTGCCAGCACTTGGGTCAAGTCGAACACCGGGGAGCTGTTTTTT. Residues: CASTWVKSNTGELFF. This chain uses TRBV6-1 with TRBJ2-2, with D unresolved. The CDR3 is 15 amino acids. The V gene's germline CDR1 is MNHNS and CDR2 SASEGT. Trimming cost V 7 bases and J 0 bases, with 12 bases left between them.

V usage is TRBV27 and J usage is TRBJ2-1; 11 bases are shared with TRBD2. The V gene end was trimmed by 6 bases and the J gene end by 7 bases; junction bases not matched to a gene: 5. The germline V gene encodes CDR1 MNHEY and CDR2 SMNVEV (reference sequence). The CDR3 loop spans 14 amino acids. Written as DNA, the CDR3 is TGTGCCAGCAGAACGGGACTAGCGGTTAATGAGCAGTTCTTC. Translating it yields CASRTGLAVNEQFF.